This T cell receptor (beta chain) appears in the sequencing data of a study of cytomegalovirus exposure and HLA in healthy donors. Study background: An early release of data contained some 80 million unique TCRs, which came from HLA-typed donors. When 350 to 500 donors were genotyped, roughly 82% of them were found to fall in the Caucasian-associated ancestry cluster. Study-wide results and caveats: Confirmation was obtained in vitro that a few CMV-associated chains are specific for CMV antigens. Later analysis identified 15,000 to 20,000 TCR beta sequences associated with HLA alleles, using a false discovery rate threshold of 0.05.

13 Jbeta primers and 60 Vbeta primers were used for the PCR. Here immunoSEQ multiplex PCR was the method, and the copy in TCRdb shows in-frame clones only, minus some. There are 100,000 or so clones in the sample; less than 85% occur only once, and 4% to 5.5% lies in the top ten. On this clone: Its specificity is unknown.

This CDR3 contains 15 residues. V shed 5 bases, J shed 7 bases, and the junction held 9 bases outside the gene matches. Germline assignment: CDR1 LNHDA and CDR2 SQIVND (reference sequence). The TCR originated in a man aged 30 to 39 in good health and CMV-seropositive. The rearrangement joins TRBV19 to TRBJ2-1; 9 positions agree with TRBD2. The sequenced sample consisted of PBMCs. CDR3 region: CASSLAGVRSNEQFF. The CDR3 nucleotides read TGTGCCAGTAGTTTAGCGGGAGTCCGGTCTAATGAGCAGTTCTTC.